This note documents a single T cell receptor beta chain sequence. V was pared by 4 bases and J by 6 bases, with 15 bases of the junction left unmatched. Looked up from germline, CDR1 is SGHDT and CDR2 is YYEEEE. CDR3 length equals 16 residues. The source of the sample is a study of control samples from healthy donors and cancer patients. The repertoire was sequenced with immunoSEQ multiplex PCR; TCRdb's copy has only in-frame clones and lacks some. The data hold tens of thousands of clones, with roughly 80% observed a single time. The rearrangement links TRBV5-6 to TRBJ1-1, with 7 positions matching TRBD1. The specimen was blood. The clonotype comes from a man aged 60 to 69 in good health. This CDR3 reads CASSPNRGGLFSEAFF. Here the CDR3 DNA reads TGTGCCAGCAGCCCAAACAGGGGCGGACTTTTCTCTGAAGCTTTCTTT.